These T cell receptor beta chains were read from a single sample in a study of blood T cell repertoires in COVID-19. Some clones are missing from TCRdb's copy, which holds only in-frame ones; the method was immunoSEQ multiplex PCR. The sample comprises 350,000 to 450,000 clones, approximately 89% of which are singletons, and roughly 0.86% rests with the top ten. The sequencing sample was made of PBMCs or T cells enriched from blood (not recorded which). The receptors stem from a woman aged 40 to 50 who had been exposed to COVID-19. The conserved cysteine and the conserved F or W are not part of the CDR3 here.

TRBV4-2	TRBJ2-1	ASSRPLGGSYNEQF
TRBV27	TRBJ1-5	ASSLTQGGGGKPQH
TRBV27	TRBJ2-5	ASSFGGRIQTQY
TRBV12-5	TRBJ2-1	ASGYQAGGHSEQF
TRBV19	TRBJ1-5	ASSNTRTGGNQPQH
TRBV2	TRBJ2-7	ASSETNRGQYEQY
TRBV7-2	TRBJ1-1	ASSSPVDRGMNTEAF
TRBV6-4	TRBJ1-2	ASSDGTGGYGYT
TRBV5-4	TRBJ2-1	ASSAGLAGNPEQF
TRBV15	TRBJ1-1	ATIRDSKNTEAF
TRBV4-2	TRBJ1-6	ASSPQTGGGNSPLH
TRBV19	TRBJ2-3	ASSIGDRGTDTQY
TRBV9	TRBJ2-3	ASSVVAGGFVSTDTQY
TRBV5-1	TRBJ2-5	ASNLGETIRRETQY
TRBV3-1/TRBV3-2	TRBJ1-4	ASSLQTTNEKLF
TRBV5-1	TRBJ1-4	ASSLAGRGGNEKLF
TRBV30	TRBJ1-2	GGGDYGYGYT
TRBV7-9	TRBJ2-3	ASSLRGIGTDTQY
TRBV5-8	TRBJ1-3	ASASSAGNTIY
TRBV14	TRBJ1-2	ASSQERVNYGYT
TRBV3-1/TRBV3-2	TRBJ2-3	ASSQVHASGGTDTQY
TRBV5-1	TRBJ1-2	ASSNSGQGDGYT
TRBV6-5	TRBJ2-7	ASSSPGLTYEQY
TRBV6-5	TRBJ1-1	ASSYSIAGGTEAF
TRBV30	TRBJ1-3	AWSPGRGSWAGNTIY
TRBV24-1	TRBJ1-1	ATHDQTGVWTEAF
TRBV18	TRBJ1-1	ASSTGSMNTEAF
TRBV5-1	TRBJ1-4	ASSLRGGANEKLF